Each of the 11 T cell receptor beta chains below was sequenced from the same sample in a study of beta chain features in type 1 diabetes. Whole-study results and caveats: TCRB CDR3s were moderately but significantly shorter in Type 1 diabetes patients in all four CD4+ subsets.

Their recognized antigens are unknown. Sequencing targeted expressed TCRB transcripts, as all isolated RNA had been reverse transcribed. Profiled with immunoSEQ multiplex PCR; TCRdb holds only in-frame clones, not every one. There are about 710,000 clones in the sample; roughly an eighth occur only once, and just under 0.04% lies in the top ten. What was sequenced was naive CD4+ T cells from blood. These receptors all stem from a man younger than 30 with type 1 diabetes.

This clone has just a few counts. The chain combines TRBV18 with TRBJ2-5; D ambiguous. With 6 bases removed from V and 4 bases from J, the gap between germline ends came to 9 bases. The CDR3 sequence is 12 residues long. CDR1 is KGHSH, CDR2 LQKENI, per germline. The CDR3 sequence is CASSPLGETQYF. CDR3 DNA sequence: TGTGCCAGCTCGCCTCTCGGAGAGACCCAGTACTTC.

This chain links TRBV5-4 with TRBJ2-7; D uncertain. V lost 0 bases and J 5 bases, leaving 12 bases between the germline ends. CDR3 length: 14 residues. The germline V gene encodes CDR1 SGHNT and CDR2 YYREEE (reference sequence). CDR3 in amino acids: CASSLVGYTDEQYF. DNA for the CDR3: TGTGCCAGCAGCTTGGTCGGATACACGGACGAGCAGTACTTC.

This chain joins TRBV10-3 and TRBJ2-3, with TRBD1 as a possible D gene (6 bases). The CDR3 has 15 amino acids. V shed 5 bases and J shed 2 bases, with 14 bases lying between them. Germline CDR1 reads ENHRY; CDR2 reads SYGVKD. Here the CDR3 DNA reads TGTGCCATCAGTACGTCCACAGGGTCCACAGATACGCAGTATTTT. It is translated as CAISTSTGSTDTQYF.

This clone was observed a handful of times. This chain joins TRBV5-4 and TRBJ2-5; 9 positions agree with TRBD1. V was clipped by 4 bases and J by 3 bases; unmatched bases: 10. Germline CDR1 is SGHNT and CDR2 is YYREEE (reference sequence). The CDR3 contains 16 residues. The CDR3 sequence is CASSPISGTGKETQYF. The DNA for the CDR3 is TGTGCCAGCAGCCCCATCTCCGGGACAGGGAAAGAGACCCAGTACTTC.

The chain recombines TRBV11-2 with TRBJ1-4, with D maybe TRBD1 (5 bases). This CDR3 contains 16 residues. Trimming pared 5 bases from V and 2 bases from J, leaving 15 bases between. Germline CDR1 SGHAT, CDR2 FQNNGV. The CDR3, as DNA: TGTGCCAGCAGCATAATGTGGGGACCGACTAATGAAAAACTGTTTTTT. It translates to CASSIMWGPTNEKLFF. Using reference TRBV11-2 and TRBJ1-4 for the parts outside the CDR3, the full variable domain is EAGVAQSPRYKIIEKRQSVAFWCNPISGHATLYWYQQILGQGPKLLIQFQNNGVVDDSQLPKDRFSAERLKGVDSTLKIQPAKLEDSAVYLCASSIMWGPTNEKLFFGSGTQLSVL.

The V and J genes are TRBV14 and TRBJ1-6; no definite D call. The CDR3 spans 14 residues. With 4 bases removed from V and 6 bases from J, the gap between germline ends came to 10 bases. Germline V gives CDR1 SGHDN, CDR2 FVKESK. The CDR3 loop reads CASSLLTLNSPLHF. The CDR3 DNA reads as TGTGCCAGCAGCCTCCTAACCCTTAATTCACCCCTCCACTTT.

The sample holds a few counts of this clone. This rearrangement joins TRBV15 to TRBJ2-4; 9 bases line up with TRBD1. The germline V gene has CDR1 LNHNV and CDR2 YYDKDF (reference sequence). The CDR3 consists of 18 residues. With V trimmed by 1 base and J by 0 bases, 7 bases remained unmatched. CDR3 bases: TGTGCCACCAGCAGAGTCCCGGACAGGGGACTAGCCAAAAACATTCAGTACTTC. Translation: CATSRVPDRGLAKNIQYF.

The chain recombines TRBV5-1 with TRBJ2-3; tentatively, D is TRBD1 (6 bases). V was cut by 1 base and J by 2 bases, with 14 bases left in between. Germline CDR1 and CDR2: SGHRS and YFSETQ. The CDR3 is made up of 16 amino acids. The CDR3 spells CASSLPTGGLTDTQYF. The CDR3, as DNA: TGCGCCAGCAGCTTGCCGACAGGAGGCCTCACAGATACGCAGTATTTT.

The CDR3 DNA sequence: TGTGCCTGGGACGAATCCACAGATACGCAGTATTTT. It is translated as CAWDESTDTQYF. This chain joins TRBV30 and TRBJ2-3, with D unresolved. The CDR3 sequence is 12 residues long. Germline assignment: CDR1 GTSNPN and CDR2 SVGIG (reference sequence). The V end lost 5 bases, the J end lost 2 bases, and 8 bases lay between the germline ends.

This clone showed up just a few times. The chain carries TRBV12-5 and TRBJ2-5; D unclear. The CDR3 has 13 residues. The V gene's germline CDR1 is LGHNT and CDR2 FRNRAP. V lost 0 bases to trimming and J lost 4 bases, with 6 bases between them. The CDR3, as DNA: TGTGCTAGTGGTTTGGTGGGCCTAGAGACCCAGTACTTC. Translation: CASGLVGLETQYF.

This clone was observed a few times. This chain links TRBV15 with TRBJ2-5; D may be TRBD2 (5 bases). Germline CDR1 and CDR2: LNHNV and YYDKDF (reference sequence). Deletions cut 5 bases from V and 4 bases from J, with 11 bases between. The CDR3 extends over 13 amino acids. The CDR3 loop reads CATSFIATETQYF. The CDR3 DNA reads TGTGCCACCAGCTTTATAGCGACAGAGACCCAGTACTTC.